Following are 26 T cell receptor beta chains from one sample sequenced in a study of blood T cell repertoires in COVID-19. Using immunoSEQ multiplex PCR, the repertoire was profiled, and TCRdb retains in-frame clones only, with some absent. In the table there are around 220,000 clones, over 75% of which are singletons. The sample was peripheral blood. The receptors stem from a human donor in a cohort sampled during active COVID-19.

The V call is TRBV27, the J call TRBJ2-7; weak D call: TRBD1 (6 bases). This CDR3 is 13 amino acids long. Trimming pared 0 bases from V and 4 bases from J, leaving 7 bases between. The germline gives CDR1 MNHEY, CDR2 SMNVEV (reference sequence). The CDR3 bases are TGTGCCAGCAGTTTATCACAGGGTTACGAGCAGTACTTC. It yields the protein CASSLSQGYEQYF.

This clone has a count of ten or more. The chain links TRBV28 to TRBJ1-2, with a weak D call TRBD1 (6 bases). Germline V lookup: CDR1 MDHEN, CDR2 SYDVKM. Deletions cut 4 bases from V and 7 bases from J, with 16 bases between. The CDR3 has 14 amino acids. The CDR3 protein is CASSWTELDVGYTF. CDR3 nucleotides: TGTGCCAGCAGTTGGACAGAGTTGGATGTTGGCTACACCTTC.

This clone was detected a few times. For the CDR3, the DNA is TGCGCCAGCAGCCCTGGACTAGCGGGAGGAAAGTACGAGCAGTACTTC. Its protein is CASSPGLAGGKYEQYF. V is TRBV5-1 and J is TRBJ2-7; 14 nucleotides line up with TRBD2. Unmatched junction bases numbered 7, after V lost 4 bases and J lost 4 bases. This CDR3 has 16 amino acids. The germline V gene encodes CDR1 SGHRS and CDR2 YFSETQ.

This clone counts as medium-sized. This chain uses TRBV27 with TRBJ2-7; weak D call: TRBD2 (6 bases). The V gene lost 3 bases and the J gene lost 5 bases, with 14 bases spanning the gap. The V gene's germline CDR1 is MNHEY and CDR2 SMNVEV (reference sequence). This CDR3 is built from 14 residues. Here the CDR3 reads CASSFRSGQDEQYF. The DNA for the CDR3 is TGTGCCAGCAGTTTTCGGAGCGGGCAGGACGAGCAGTACTTC.

The CDR3 DNA is TGTGCCAGCAGCCACGGGACTAGCGGGAGGAGCACAGATACGCAGTATTTT. Protein product: CASSHGTSGRSTDTQYF. The rearrangement joins TRBV5-4 to TRBJ2-3, with 15 nucleotides matching TRBD2. Germline loops: CDR1 SGHNT, CDR2 YYREEE (reference sequence). The CDR3 is made up of 17 amino acids. With V trimmed by 4 bases and J by 0 bases, 3 bases remained unmatched. Together with reference TRBV5-4 and TRBJ2-3, the CDR3 gives the full variable domain: ETGVTQSPTHLIKTRGQQVTLRCSSQSGHNTVSWYQQALGQGPQFIFQYYREEENGRGNFPPRFSGLQFPNYSSELNVNALELDDSALYLCASSHGTSGRSTDTQYFGPGTRLTVL.

CDR3 sequence (DNA): TGTGCCAGCAGCGTAGGGGTAGCGGTTACCTACGAGCAGTACTTC. Protein sequence: CASSVGVAVTYEQYF. V usage is TRBV9 and J usage is TRBJ2-7; D is perhaps TRBD2 (6 bases). Trimming pared 0 bases from V and 2 bases from J, leaving 12 bases between. CDR1 and CDR2 from the germline V gene are SGDLS and YYNGEE. This CDR3 has 15 residues.

The chain links TRBV11-3 to TRBJ2-7; tentative D call: TRBD2 (5 bases). The CDR3 has 14 residues. Germline values: CDR1 SGHNT, CDR2 YENEEA. Between the trimmed V and J ends, which lost 3 bases and 3 bases, there was a span of 12 bases. This chain's CDR3 is CASSFSGEGYEQYF. The CDR3 coding sequence is TGTGCCAGCAGCTTTTCCGGGGAAGGCTACGAGCAGTACTTC.

The chain couples TRBV6-2 or TRBV6-3 to TRBJ2-1; D gene ambiguous. The CDR3 totals 12 residues. From germline, CDR1 is MNHEY and CDR2 SVGEGT. The V gene lost 0 bases and the J gene lost 14 bases, with 11 bases spanning the gap. CDR3 loop: CASSYSRSQKFF. The CDR3 bases are TGTGCCAGCAGTTACTCTCGGAGCCAGAAGTTCTTC.

This chain connects TRBV5-5 to TRBJ2-1; TRBD1 might be the D (6 bases). Germline-derived CDR1 and CDR2 are SGHKS and YYEKEE (reference sequence). The CDR3 has 15 residues. V was pared by 1 base and J by 9 bases, with 17 bases between. DNA for the CDR3: TGTGCCAGCAGCTTGCTACAAGTACAGGGCGCTGAGCAGTTCTTC. It encodes CASSLLQVQGAEQFF.

This chain joins TRBV6-1 and TRBJ1-4; tentatively, D is TRBD1 (5 bases). Trimming pared 3 bases from V and 4 bases from J, leaving 15 bases between. Germline CDR1 and CDR2: MNHNS and SASEGT. CDR3 length: 16 residues. The CDR3 nucleotides read TGTGCCAGCAGTGAGATTATTGGGGCCAGTAATGAAAAACTGTTTTTT. Translation: CASSEIIGASNEKLFF.

In regard to this clone: Other DNA sequences in this specimen translate into the identical CDR3. The chain joins TRBV7-9 to TRBJ2-7; no reliable D call. V dropped 0 bases and J dropped 0 bases, with 6 bases sitting between them. Looked up from germline, CDR1 is SEHNR and CDR2 is FQNEAQ (reference sequence). This CDR3 is built from 14 residues. This CDR3 reads CASSLAGSSYEQYF. CDR3 nucleotides: TGTGCCAGCAGCTTAGCTGGCAGCTCCTACGAGCAGTACTTC.

J is TRBJ2-3 and V is TRBV9, with 8 positions matching TRBD2. V shed 3 bases, J shed 3 bases, and the junction held 15 bases outside the gene matches. The CDR3 spans 18 residues. The germline V gene encodes CDR1 SGDLS and CDR2 YYNGEE. The CDR3 protein is CASSGPGGSGSRTDTQYF. The CDR3 DNA reads TGTGCCAGCAGCGGGCCCGGCGGGAGCGGGAGTAGAACAGATACGCAGTATTTT.

This clone has a handful of counts. CDR3 in amino acids: CAISPGLSTEQYF. The DNA for the CDR3 is TGTGCCATCAGCCCGGGACTGAGTACGGAACAGTACTTC. V is TRBV10-3 and J is TRBJ2-7; D is possibly TRBD2 (6 bases). The germline gives CDR1 ENHRY, CDR2 SYGVKD. The CDR3 is 13 residues long. The germline V and J ends were trimmed by 6 bases and 10 bases, with 19 bases remaining between them.

The chain recombines TRBV20-1 with TRBJ1-2; D gene unclear. Looked up from germline, CDR1 is DFQATT and CDR2 is SNEGSKA (reference sequence). V was shortened by 2 bases and J by 4 bases, with 5 bases between the two germline ends. The CDR3 spans 11 residues. CDR3 coding DNA: TGCAGTGCTAGAAGCGGCTATGGCTACACCTTC. Its translation: CSARSGYGYTF.

The chain joins TRBV21-1 to TRBJ1-1. TRBV21-1 is deemed a pseudogene. This CDR3 contains 15 residues. Here the CDR3 reads CASSPHVRRGTEAFF. The CDR3 nucleotides are TGTGCCAGCAGTCCACACGTAAGGAGAGGCACTGAAGCTTTCTTT.

The chain joins TRBV28 to TRBJ1-1; TRBD1 aligns across 8 bases. Germline CDR1 is MDHEN and CDR2 is SYDVKM. V lost 2 bases and J lost 11; bases outside the gene matches: 13. The CDR3 runs to 15 residues. CDR3 residues: CASSLPDRDFSGAFF. The CDR3 nucleotides are TGTGCCAGCAGTTTACCGGACAGGGATTTCAGTGGGGCTTTCTTT. The variable domain in full, with the rest retrieved from reference TRBV28 and TRBJ1-1, is DVKVTQSSRYLVKRTGEKVFLECVQDMDHENMFWYRQDPGLGLRLIYFSYDVKMKEKGDIPEGYSVSREKKERFSLILESASTNQTSMYLCASSLPDRDFSGAFFGQGTRLTVV.

The sample holds one count of this clone. The CDR3 sequence is CASSIGLSSGAKDEQFF. In DNA, the CDR3 is TGTGCCAGTAGTATAGGACTTTCGAGCGGAGCTAAGGATGAGCAGTTCTTC. The V gene is TRBV19, the J gene TRBJ2-1, with D perhaps TRBD2 (5 bases). The CDR3 spans 17 residues. Germline V gene data show CDR1 as LNHDA and CDR2 as SQIVND (reference sequence). The germline V and J ends were trimmed by 1 base and 8 bases, with 21 bases remaining between them.

The genes are TRBV11-2 and TRBJ2-3; 10 bases map to TRBD1. CDR1 and CDR2 from the germline V gene are SGHAT and FQNNGV. With V trimmed by 1 base and J by 5 bases, 3 bases remained unmatched. The CDR3 has 15 amino acids. CDR3 in amino acids: CASSLVRDRGDTQYF. In DNA, the CDR3 is TGTGCCAGCAGCTTAGTTCGGGACAGGGGAGATACGCAGTATTTT.

The chain's CDR3 is CASSEGLAGGPNEQFF. CDR3 DNA sequence: TGTGCCAGCAGCGAAGGCCTAGCGGGAGGGCCCAATGAGCAGTTCTTC. The chain is built from TRBV9 and TRBJ2-1, with 12 bases fitting TRBD2. This CDR3 region has 16 residues. Losses at the gene ends were 3 bases for V and 6 bases for J; bases not matched to a gene: 7. In germline, CDR1 is SGDLS, CDR2 YYNGEE.

V usage is TRBV18 and J usage is TRBJ1-1; TRBD1 matches 8 bases. Germline V gene lookup returns CDR1 KGHSH and CDR2 LQKENI. The CDR3 has 18 amino acids. J lost 1 base, V lost 1 base, and 11 bases had no gene match. The CDR3 DNA reads as TGTGCCAGCTCACCACAGCCGTATGCAGGGGGCAGGAACACTGAAGCTTTCTTT. It yields the protein CASSPQPYAGGRNTEAFF.

V is TRBV9 and J is TRBJ2-3; the D is unclear. The germline CDR1 and CDR2 sequences are SGDLS and YYNGEE. Deletions cut 3 bases from V and 0 bases from J, with 14 bases between. The CDR3 has 16 amino acids. The CDR3 loop is CASSDRRLTSTDTQYF. The CDR3 DNA reads as TGTGCCAGCAGCGACCGTAGGCTGACTAGCACAGATACGCAGTATTTT.

This chain connects TRBV30 to TRBJ2-3; perhaps TRBD2 as D (6 bases). Trimming removed 0 bases from V and 0 bases from J, with 7 bases in between. The germline V gene has CDR1 GTSNPN and CDR2 SVGIG (reference sequence). CDR3 length equals 14 residues. In nucleotides, the CDR3 is TGTGCCTGGAGTGTAGGGAGGAGCACAGATACGCAGTATTTT. Translation: CAWSVGRSTDTQYF. Full variable domain (remainder filled in from reference TRBV30 and TRBJ2-3): SQTIHQWPATLVQPVGSPLSLECTVEGTSNPNLYWYRQAAGRGLQLLFYSVGIGQISSEVPQNLSASRPQDRQFILSSKKLLLSDSGFYLCAWSVGRSTDTQYFGPGTRLTVL.

The V and J genes are TRBV24-1 and TRBJ2-5; D remains unclear. Deletions cut 7 bases from V and 2 bases from J, with 10 bases between. The CDR3 has 13 residues. From germline, CDR1 is KGHDR and CDR2 SFDVKD. Here the CDR3 DNA reads TGTGCCACCAGCCCTACGTCACAAGAGACCCAGTACTTC. As protein: CATSPTSQETQYF.

This chain joins TRBV2 and TRBJ1-1; D gene ambiguous. Germline V gene data show CDR1 as SNHLY and CDR2 as FYNNEI. The CDR3 is made up of 14 amino acids. The germline V and J ends were trimmed by 7 bases and 1 base, with 13 bases remaining between them. The CDR3 nucleotides read TGTGCCAGCACTCCTGACAACTGGAACACTGAAGCTTTCTTT. Translation: CASTPDNWNTEAFF.

CDR3 protein: CASSQRQDINGYTF. The CDR3 bases are TGTGCCAGCAGTCAACGACAGGATATTAATGGCTACACCTTC. The chain has TRBV2 and TRBJ1-2, with D maybe TRBD1 (6 bases). CDR3 length: 14 residues. Trimming took off 5 bases at V and 6 bases at J, with 16 bases between the two ends. Germline V CDR1 and CDR2: SNHLY, FYNNEI.

This clone was seen only a few times. The chain combines TRBV7-2 with TRBJ2-7; 8 nucleotides line up with TRBD2. The CDR3 has 15 amino acids. Unmatched junction bases numbered 9, after V lost 2 bases and J lost 6 bases. Germline CDR1 reads SGHTA; CDR2 reads FQGNSA. This CDR3 reads CASSLRPGGPPEQYF. The CDR3 DNA sequence: TGTGCCAGCAGCTTACGGCCGGGAGGGCCCCCCGAGCAGTACTTC.